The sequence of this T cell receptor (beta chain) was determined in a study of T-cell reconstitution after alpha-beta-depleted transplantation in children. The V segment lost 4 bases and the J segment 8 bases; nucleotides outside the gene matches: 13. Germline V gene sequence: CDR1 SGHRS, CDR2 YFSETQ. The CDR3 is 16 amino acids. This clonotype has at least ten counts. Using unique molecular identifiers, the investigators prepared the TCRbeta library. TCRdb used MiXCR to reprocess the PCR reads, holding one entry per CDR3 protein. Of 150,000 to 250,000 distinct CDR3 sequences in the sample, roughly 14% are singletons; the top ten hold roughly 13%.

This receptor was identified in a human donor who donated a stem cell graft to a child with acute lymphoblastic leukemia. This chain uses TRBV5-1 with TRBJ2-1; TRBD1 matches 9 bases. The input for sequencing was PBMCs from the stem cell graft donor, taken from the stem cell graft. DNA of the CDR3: TGCGCCAGCAGCGGGGACAGGGAAGTTCATAGCGATGAGCAGTTCTTC. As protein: CASSGDREVHSDEQFF.